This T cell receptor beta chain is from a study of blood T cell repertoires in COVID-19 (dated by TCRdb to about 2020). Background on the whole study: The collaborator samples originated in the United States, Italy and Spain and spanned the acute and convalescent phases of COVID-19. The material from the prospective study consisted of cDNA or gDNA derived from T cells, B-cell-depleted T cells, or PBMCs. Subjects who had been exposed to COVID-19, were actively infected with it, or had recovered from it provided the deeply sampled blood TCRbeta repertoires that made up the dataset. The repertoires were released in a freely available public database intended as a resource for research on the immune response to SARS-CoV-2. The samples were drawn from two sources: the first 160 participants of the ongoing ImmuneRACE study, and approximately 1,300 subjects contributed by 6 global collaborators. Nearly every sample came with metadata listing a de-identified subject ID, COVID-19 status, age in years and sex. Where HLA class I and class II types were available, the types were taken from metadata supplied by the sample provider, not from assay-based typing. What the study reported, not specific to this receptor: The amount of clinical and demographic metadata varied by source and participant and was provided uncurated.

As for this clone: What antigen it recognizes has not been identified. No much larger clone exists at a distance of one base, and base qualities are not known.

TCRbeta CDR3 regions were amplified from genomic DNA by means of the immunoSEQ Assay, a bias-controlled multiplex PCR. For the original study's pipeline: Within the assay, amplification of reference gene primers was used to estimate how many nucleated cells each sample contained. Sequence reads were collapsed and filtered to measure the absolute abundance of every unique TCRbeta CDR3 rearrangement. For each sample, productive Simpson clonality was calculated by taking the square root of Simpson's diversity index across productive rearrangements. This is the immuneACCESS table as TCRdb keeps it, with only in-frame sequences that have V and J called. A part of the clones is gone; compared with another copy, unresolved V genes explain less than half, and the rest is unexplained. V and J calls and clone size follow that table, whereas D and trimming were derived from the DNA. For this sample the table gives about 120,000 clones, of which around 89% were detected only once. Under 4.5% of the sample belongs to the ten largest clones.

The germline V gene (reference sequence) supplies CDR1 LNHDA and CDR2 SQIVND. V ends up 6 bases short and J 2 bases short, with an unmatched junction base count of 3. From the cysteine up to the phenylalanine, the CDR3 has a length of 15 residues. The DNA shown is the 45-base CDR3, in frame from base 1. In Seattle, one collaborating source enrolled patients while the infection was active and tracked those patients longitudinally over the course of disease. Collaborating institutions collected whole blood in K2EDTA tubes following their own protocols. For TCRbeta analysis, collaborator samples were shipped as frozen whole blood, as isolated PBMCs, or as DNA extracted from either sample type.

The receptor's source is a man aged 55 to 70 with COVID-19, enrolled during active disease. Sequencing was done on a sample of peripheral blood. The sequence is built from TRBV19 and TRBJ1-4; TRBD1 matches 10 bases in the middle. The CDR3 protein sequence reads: CASSRTGGTNEKLFF. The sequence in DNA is TGTGCCAGTAGCCGGACAGGGGGGACTAATGAAAAACTGTTTTTT.